Listed here are 30 T cell receptor beta chains from one sample, sequenced in a study of T cells in Graves' hyperthyroidism and ophthalmopathy. What was amplified from RNA transcripts were TCR beta CDR3 regions. First-round RT-PCR targeting the TCR CDR3 was performed with the HTBI primer set. In TCRdb, the multiplex PCR reads were re-called with MiXCR into one record per CDR3 protein. The table lists 550,000 to 600,000 distinct CDR3 sequences, 11% to 15% of them singletons. Source material: blood. All receptors derive from a woman in her late teens or twenties with Graves' ophthalmopathy.

This clonotype was recorded a few times. The chain joins TRBV5-8 to TRBJ2-7; the match to TRBD2 covers 10 bases. The CDR3 runs to 17 residues. Germline trimming cut 0 bases from V and 0 bases from J; bases unmatched to any gene: 6. Germline CDR1 and CDR2: SGHTS and YDEGEE. The CDR3 loop is CASSLAASGSGSYEQYF. CDR3 coding DNA: TGTGCCAGCAGCTTGGCGGCTAGCGGGAGTGGCTCCTACGAGCAGTACTTC.

This clonotype has at least ten counts. The chain has TRBV7-2 and TRBJ2-3; TRBD2 agrees at 7 bases. Per germline, CDR1 SGHTA and CDR2 FQGNSA. Germline trimming cut 0 bases from V and 6 bases from J; bases unmatched to any gene: 9. CDR3 length: 16 residues. CDR3 bases: TGTGCCAGCAGCTTAGCGGTTGCGGGAGTAGGGGATACGCAGTATTTT. This sequence encodes CASSLAVAGVGDTQYF. Together with reference TRBV7-2 and TRBJ2-3, the CDR3 gives the full variable domain: GAGVSQSPSNKVTEKGKDVELRCDPISGHTALYWYRQSLGQGLEFLIYFQGNSAPDKSGLPSDRFSAERTGGSVSTLTIQRTQQEDSAVYLCASSLAVAGVGDTQYFGPGTRLTVL.

This clonotype was seen many times. The chain links TRBV6-1 to TRBJ2-3; tentative D call: TRBD1 (6 bases). The CDR3 totals 17 residues. Germline V gene lookup returns CDR1 MNHNS and CDR2 SASEGT. The V end was cut by 6 bases, the J end by 2 bases, with 21 bases between. CDR3 in amino acids: CASRGAFIGRDTDTQYF. Here the CDR3 DNA reads TGTGCCAGCAGGGGGGCTTTTATAGGGCGTGACACAGATACGCAGTATTTT.

There are a few counts of this clonotype. The rearrangement joins TRBV4-3 to TRBJ2-1, with TRBD2 matching over 12 bases. The CDR3 length is 17 residues. Trimming removed 0 bases from V and 8 bases from J; junction bases left unmatched: 8. Germline V gene data show CDR1 as LGHNA and CDR2 as YSLEER. The CDR3 spells CASSQDRASGRADEQFF. The CDR3 region has the DNA TGCGCCAGCAGCCAAGATCGCGCTAGCGGGAGGGCCGATGAGCAGTTCTTC.

This clonotype showed up many times. The chain has TRBV12-3 or TRBV12-4 and TRBJ1-2; D is uncertain. V lost 4 bases and J 0 bases, leaving 9 bases between the germline ends. CDR3 length: 14 amino acids. The chain's CDR3 is CASSSTEANYGYTF. The CDR3, as DNA: TGTGCCAGCAGTTCGACGGAAGCTAACTATGGCTACACCTTC.

This clonotype was recorded a few times. This chain connects TRBV18 to TRBJ2-7; D ambiguous. Germline V lookup: CDR1 KGHSH, CDR2 LQKENI. V was shortened by 0 bases and J by 2 bases, with 8 bases between the two germline ends. This CDR3 is built from 14 residues. In DNA form, the CDR3 reads TGTGCCAGCTCACCACCGGCCCCGCCCTACGAGCAGTACTTC. It codes for CASSPPAPPYEQYF.

This clonotype was counted a few times. Germline and junction disagree at one end, which may indicate a read error. The gene calls are TRBV20-1 and TRBJ1-3, with D unclear. CDR1 is DFQATT, CDR2 SNEGSKA, per germline (reference sequence). The length of the CDR3 is 13 residues. CDR3: CSARDSKYGPPNF. CDR3 nucleotides: TGCAGTGCTAGAGATTCGAAGTACGGGCCACCCAATTTT.

The chain links TRBV18 to TRBJ2-3, with D possibly being TRBD1 (5 bases). Germline V gives CDR1 KGHSH, CDR2 LQKENI. Trimming removed 3 bases at V and 2 bases at J, with 9 bases between. This CDR3 spans 14 amino acids. The CDR3 DNA reads as TGTGCCAGCTCACCCCAGGGATACACAGATACGCAGTATTTT. Translated: CASSPQGYTDTQYF.

This rearrangement joins TRBV5-1 to TRBJ2-1; 8 nucleotides line up with TRBD2. The CDR3 extends over 17 amino acids. V dropped 6 bases and J dropped 1; count of bases not matched to a gene: 12. Germline V gene sequence: CDR1 SGHRS, CDR2 YFSETQ. The CDR3 sequence is CASTPTGGGVSYNEQFF. For the CDR3, the DNA is TGCGCCAGCACCCCAACCGGGGGGGGAGTTTCCTACAATGAGCAGTTCTTC.

This clonotype appeared many times. The J gene is TRBJ1-5, the V gene TRBV28, with TRBD1 matching over 9 bases. The CDR3 sequence is 15 residues long. The V segment lost 6 bases and the J segment 2 bases; nucleotides outside the gene matches: 5. The germline V gene encodes CDR1 MDHEN and CDR2 SYDVKM. The CDR3 DNA reads as TGTGCCAGCAGGTCAACAGGGGGCGGCAATCAGCCCCAGCATTTT. This codes for CASRSTGGGNQPQHF.

This clonotype was counted only a few times. This chain links TRBV6-2 or TRBV6-3 with TRBJ2-3, with 10 bases identical to TRBD2. Germline V gives CDR1 MNHEY, CDR2 SVGEGT. The CDR3 contains 18 residues. The ends lost 6 bases at V and 0 bases at J; junction bases unmatched: 12. Here the CDR3 reads CASSFLRTSGKSTDTQYF. For the CDR3, the DNA is TGTGCCAGCAGCTTCCTCAGGACTAGCGGAAAAAGCACAGATACGCAGTATTTT.

The chain employs TRBV7-9 and TRBJ2-3; TRBD2 matches at 8 bases. Germline V gene lookup returns CDR1 SEHNR and CDR2 FQNEAQ (reference sequence). The ends lost 2 bases at V and 0 bases at J; junction bases unmatched: 4. The CDR3 spans 16 residues. The CDR3 sequence: CASSLTPSGSTDTQYF. The CDR3, as DNA: TGTGCCAGCAGCTTAACGCCTAGCGGGAGCACAGATACGCAGTATTTT.

The chain couples TRBV7-2 to TRBJ1-2, with 8 positions matching TRBD1. The CDR3 extends over 16 amino acids. V lost 4 bases to trimming and J lost 4 bases; unmatched junction nucleotides: 11. The germline V gene encodes CDR1 SGHTA and CDR2 FQGNSA. The CDR3 nucleotides read TGTGCCAGCAGCTCAAGACCGGGACAGGTTCGCTATGGCTACACCTTC. Protein sequence: CASSSRPGQVRYGYTF.

This clonotype was seen at least ten times. The chain carries TRBV12-3 or TRBV12-4 and TRBJ2-7; D gene uncertain. The CDR3 totals 13 residues. V was clipped by 4 bases and J by 1 base, with 8 bases between them. The CDR3: CASSSWQSYEQYF. DNA of the CDR3: TGTGCCAGCAGTTCTTGGCAGTCCTACGAGCAGTACTTC.

This clonotype was counted ten times or more. The CDR3 DNA reads TGCGCCAGCAGTGAGGCCCGGACAGGGGGGATGAACACTGAAGCTTTCTTT. As protein: CASSEARTGGMNTEAFF. The chain employs TRBV10-1 and TRBJ1-1; TRBD1 matches 10 bases. The V gene's germline CDR1 is WNHNN and CDR2 SYGVQD (reference sequence). The trim removed 2 bases at V and 0 bases at J, leaving 6 bases unmatched. This CDR3 contains 17 residues.

This clonotype has ten or more counts. The J gene is TRBJ2-7, the V gene TRBV6-1, with 9 bases lining up with TRBD2. V trimming: 8 bases; J trimming: 0 bases; junction bases outside the gene matches: 17. This CDR3 region has 18 residues. CDR1 and CDR2 from the germline V gene are MNHNS and SASEGT. This chain's CDR3 is CASPGPDSASGTSYEQYF. The CDR3 nucleotides read TGTGCCAGCCCGGGACCGGACTCGGCTAGCGGGACCTCCTACGAGCAGTACTTC.

This clonotype has ten or more counts. The V call is TRBV7-9, the J call TRBJ2-7, with a weak D call TRBD2 (5 bases). V dropped 6 bases and J dropped 2 bases, with 17 bases sitting between them. CDR1 SEHNR and CDR2 FQNEAQ come from the germline V gene (reference sequence). This CDR3 is 15 amino acids long. The CDR3: CASSRGSRLAYEQYF. In nucleotides, the CDR3 is TGTGCCAGCAGTCGAGGGAGCCGGTTAGCCTACGAGCAGTACTTC.

DNA for the CDR3: TGTGCCAGCAGCCCCCTAAAGGAGCGGTATAGTAATGAGCAGTTCTTC. It encodes CASSPLKERYSNEQFF. The chain couples TRBV3-1 to TRBJ2-1, with D perhaps TRBD2 (5 bases). With 4 bases removed from V and 7 bases from J, the gap between germline ends came to 20 bases. Germline values: CDR1 LGHDT, CDR2 YNNKEL (reference sequence). This CDR3 is 16 amino acids long.

This clonotype was counted many times. The chain employs TRBV6-6 and TRBJ2-7, with a tentative D call TRBD1 (6 bases). Per the germline V gene, CDR1 is MNHNY and CDR2 is SVGAGI (reference sequence). With 2 bases removed from V and 7 bases from J, the gap between germline ends came to 15 bases. The CDR3 runs 14 residues. For the CDR3, the DNA is TGTGCCAGCAGTTACCCGGGACAACGTAAGGAGCAGTACTTC. Translating gives CASSYPGQRKEQYF.

Ten or more counts support this clonotype. The rearrangement links TRBV12-3 or TRBV12-4 to TRBJ2-1; D is ambiguous. The V end lost 3 bases, the J end lost 2 bases, and 8 bases lay between the germline ends. The CDR3 contains 14 residues. CDR3 bases: TGTGCCAGCAGTTTGGGGAATCCCTACAATGAGCAGTTCTTC. This translates into CASSLGNPYNEQFF.

This clonotype was detected ten times or more. V gene TRBV27 combines with J gene TRBJ2-3, with TRBD1 as a possible D gene (5 bases). V lost 8 bases, J lost 2 bases, and 14 bases lay in between. This CDR3 region has 14 residues. CDR1 and CDR2 from the germline V gene are MNHEY and SMNVEV (reference sequence). CDR3 sequence (DNA): TGTGCCAGCGCCTGGGGCGGAAACACAGATACGCAGTATTTT. This translates into CASAWGGNTDTQYF.

This clonotype has ten or more counts. The rearrangement joins TRBV6-5 to TRBJ2-5; the match to TRBD1 covers 11 bases. Per germline, CDR1 MNHEY and CDR2 SVGAGI. J gave up 3 bases and V 1 base, and 1 base lay outside the gene matches. The CDR3 loop spans 15 amino acids. Written as DNA, the CDR3 is TGTGCCAGCAGTTACTTGGGACAGGGGGAAGAGACCCAGTACTTC. This codes for CASSYLGQGEETQYF.

This clonotype was seen ten or more times. The V and J genes are TRBV12-3 or TRBV12-4 and TRBJ2-1; perhaps D is TRBD1 or TRBD2 (5 bases each). This CDR3 is built from 13 residues. V was cut by 5 bases and J by 7 bases, with 12 bases left in between. The CDR3 reads CASSPGPGNEQFF. CDR3 nucleotide sequence: TGTGCCAGCAGTCCGGGACCCGGGAATGAGCAGTTCTTC.

This clonotype has only a few counts. The V and J genes are TRBV20-1 and TRBJ2-7, with D possibly being TRBD1 (5 bases). The CDR3 length is 15 residues. Trimming took 0 bases from V and 0 from J, leaving 12 bases between them. CDR1 DFQATT and CDR2 SNEGSKA come from the germline V gene (reference sequence). The CDR3 sequence is CSARDPTGPSYEQYF. The CDR3, as DNA: TGCAGTGCTAGAGATCCTACAGGACCCTCCTACGAGCAGTACTTC.

This clonotype has just one count. This sequence joins TRBV9 and TRBJ2-5; D call uncertain. CDR1 and CDR2 from the germline V gene are SGDLS and YYNGEE. V shed 5 bases and J shed 2 bases, with 16 bases lying between them. This CDR3 contains 15 residues. The CDR3 sequence: CASSDAQVPQETQYF. CDR3 in DNA: TGTGCCAGCAGTGATGCCCAAGTACCTCAAGAGACCCAGTACTTC. Based on the CDR3 plus reference TRBV9 and TRBJ2-5, the full variable domain is DSGVTQTPKHLITATGQRVTLRCSPRSGDLSVYWYQQSLDQGLQFLIQYYNGEERAKGNILERFSAQQFPDLHSELNLSSLELGDSALYFCASSDAQVPQETQYFGPGTRLLVL.

Many counts were recorded for this clonotype. This CDR3 is CASSQDLEGGAAFF. The DNA of the CDR3 is TGCGCCAGCAGCCAAGATCTCGAGGGGGGGGCGGCTTTCTTT. The chain has TRBV4-3 and TRBJ1-1; TRBD1 is a possible D gene (6 bases). CDR3 length: 14 amino acids. The germline V gene has CDR1 LGHNA and CDR2 YSLEER. The V and J ends lost 0 bases and 11 bases respectively, with 16 bases between them.

The rearrangement uses TRBV4-1 and TRBJ1-4; TRBD1 matches at 8 bases. The CDR3 runs 15 residues. The V segment lost 1 base and the J segment 8 bases; nucleotides outside the gene matches: 6. Germline CDR1 reads MGHRA; CDR2 reads YSYEKL. Written as DNA, the CDR3 is TGCGCCAGCAGCCAAGTTGGGGGGACAGGAGAAAAACTGTTTTTT. It specifies CASSQVGGTGEKLFF.

This clonotype has ten or more counts. The rearrangement uses TRBV11-1 and TRBJ2-2; D is unclear. Trimming stripped 6 bases from V and 2 bases from J, with 7 bases between. The CDR3 extends over 13 amino acids. Germline CDR1 SGHAT, CDR2 FQDESV (reference sequence). In nucleotides, the CDR3 is TGTGCCAGCAGGCACCGTAACACCGGGGAGCTGTTTTTT. Translated: CASRHRNTGELFF.

The chain combines TRBV24-1 with TRBJ2-7, with D possibly being TRBD2 (6 bases). The CDR3 runs 14 residues. CDR1 and CDR2 (germline): KGHDR, SFDVKD. V lost 7 bases and J lost 2, with 14 bases in between. The CDR3 coding sequence is TGTGCCACCAGAACCGGGACTTCCACCTACGAGCAGTACTTC. Its protein product is CATRTGTSTYEQYF.

This clonotype came up a few times. The chain links TRBV9 to TRBJ1-2; tentative D call: TRBD1 (6 bases). The CDR3 runs to 14 residues. With 3 bases removed from V and 2 bases from J, the gap between germline ends came to 11 bases. Germline CDR1 and CDR2: SGDLS and YYNGEE. CDR3 sequence: CASSGRGLNYGYTF. The CDR3 nucleotides are TGTGCCAGCAGCGGTCGGGGGCTCAACTATGGCTACACCTTC.